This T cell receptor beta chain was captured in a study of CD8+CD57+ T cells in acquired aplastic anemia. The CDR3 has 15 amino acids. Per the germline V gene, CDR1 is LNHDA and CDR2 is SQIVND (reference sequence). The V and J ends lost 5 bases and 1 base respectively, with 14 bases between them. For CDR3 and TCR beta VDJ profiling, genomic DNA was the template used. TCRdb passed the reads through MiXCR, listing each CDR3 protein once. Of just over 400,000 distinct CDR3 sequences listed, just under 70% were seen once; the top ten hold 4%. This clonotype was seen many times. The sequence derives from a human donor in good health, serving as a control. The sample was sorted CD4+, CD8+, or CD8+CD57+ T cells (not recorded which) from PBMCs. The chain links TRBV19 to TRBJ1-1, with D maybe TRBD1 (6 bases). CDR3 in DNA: TGTGCCAGTAGTTTACCGGGACACTCGAACACTGAAGCTTTCTTT. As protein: CASSLPGHSNTEAFF.